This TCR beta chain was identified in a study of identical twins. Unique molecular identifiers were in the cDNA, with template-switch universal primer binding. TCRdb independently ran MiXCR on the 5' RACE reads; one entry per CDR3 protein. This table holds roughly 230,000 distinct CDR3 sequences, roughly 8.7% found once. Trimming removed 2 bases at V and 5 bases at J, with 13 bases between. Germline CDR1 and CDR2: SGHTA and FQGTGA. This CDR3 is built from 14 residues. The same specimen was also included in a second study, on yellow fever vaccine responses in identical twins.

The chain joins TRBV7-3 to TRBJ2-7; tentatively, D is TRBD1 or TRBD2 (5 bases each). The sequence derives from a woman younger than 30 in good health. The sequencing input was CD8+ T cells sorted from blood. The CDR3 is CASSLGDPRHEQYF. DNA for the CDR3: TGTGCCAGCAGCTTAGGGGACCCCCGCCACGAGCAGTACTTC.